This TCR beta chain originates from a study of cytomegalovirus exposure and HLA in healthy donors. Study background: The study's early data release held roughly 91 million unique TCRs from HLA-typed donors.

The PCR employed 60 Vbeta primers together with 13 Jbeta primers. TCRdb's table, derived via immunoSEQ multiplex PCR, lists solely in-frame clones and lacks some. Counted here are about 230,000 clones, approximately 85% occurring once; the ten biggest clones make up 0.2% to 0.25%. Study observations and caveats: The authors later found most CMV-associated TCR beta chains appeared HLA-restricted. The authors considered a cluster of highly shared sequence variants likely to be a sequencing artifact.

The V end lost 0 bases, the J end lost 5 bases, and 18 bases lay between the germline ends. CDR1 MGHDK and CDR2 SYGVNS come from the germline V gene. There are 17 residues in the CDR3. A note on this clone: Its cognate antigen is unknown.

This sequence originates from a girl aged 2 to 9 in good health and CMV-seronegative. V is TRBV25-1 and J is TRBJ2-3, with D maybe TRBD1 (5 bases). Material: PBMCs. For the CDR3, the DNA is TGTGCCAGCAGTGAATATGGGGCGCGGAACGTAAAAGATACGCAGTATTTT. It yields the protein CASSEYGARNVKDTQYF.